The 6 T cell receptor beta chains given below trace back to one sample, sequenced in a study of neurological immune-mediated disorders. Using its own MiXCR run on the 5' RACE reads, TCRdb lists one record per CDR3 protein. The repertoire holds more than 15,000 distinct CDR3 sequences, with roughly 3% as singletons. Sequencing input: CD8+ T cells from blood. These TCRs come from a woman aged 40 to 55 in good health.

This clonotype has a count of ten or more. The gene calls are TRBV5-1 and TRBJ2-3; TRBD1 agrees at 7 bases. Germline V gene lookup returns CDR1 SGHRS and CDR2 YFSETQ. V lost 4 bases, J lost 0 bases, and 5 bases stayed unmatched. The CDR3 covers 15 residues. The CDR3 sequence: CASSLRQGSTDTQYF. The DNA for the CDR3 is TGCGCCAGCAGCCTTAGACAGGGTAGCACAGATACGCAGTATTTT.

This clonotype was detected ten times or more. This CDR3 reads CASSLNYGYTF. The CDR3 coding sequence is TGCGCCAGCAGCTTGAACTATGGCTACACCTTC. The V call is TRBV5-1, the J call TRBJ1-2; D uncertain. CDR1 is SGHRS, CDR2 YFSETQ, per germline. Trimming took 1 base from V and 2 from J, leaving 0 bases between them. The CDR3 covers 11 residues.

This clonotype was detected ten times or more. The CDR3 is CSGRQSNTEAFF. The CDR3 DNA sequence: TGCAGCGGACGACAGTCTAACACTGAAGCTTTCTTT. The chain is built from TRBV29-1 and TRBJ1-1; a possible D gene is TRBD1 (5 bases). CDR1 is SQVTM and CDR2 is ANQGSEA in the germline V gene. This CDR3 is built from 12 residues. V lost 7 bases, J lost 2 bases, and 11 bases lay in between.

This clonotype showed up many times. The V gene is TRBV7-9, the J gene TRBJ2-7; 8 nucleotides agree with TRBD1. V trimming: 2 bases; J trimming: 3 bases; junction bases outside the gene matches: 9. The germline V gene encodes CDR1 SEHNR and CDR2 FQNEAQ (reference sequence). The CDR3 has 16 amino acids. CDR3 region: CASSLILGTGHYEQYF. The DNA for the CDR3 is TGTGCCAGCAGCTTAATTCTGGGGACAGGCCACTACGAGCAGTACTTC.

This clonotype was detected many times. This rearrangement joins TRBV4-3 to TRBJ2-2; 7 positions agree with TRBD2. Germline assignment: CDR1 LGHNA and CDR2 YSLEER. V was clipped by 0 bases and J by 6 bases; unmatched bases: 1. The CDR3 length is 14 residues. CDR3 DNA: TGCGCCAGCAGCCAAGACCGGGGGGCCGGGGAGCTGTTTTTT. Translating it yields CASSQDRGAGELFF.

About this clonotype: Being one base from a much bigger clone, this may be a read error. The CDR3 protein is CSARAVADGYTF. The CDR3 coding sequence is TGCAGTGCTAGGGCCGTGGCCGATGGCTACACCTTC. The chain joins TRBV20-1 to TRBJ1-2; D ambiguous. Germline V gene data show CDR1 as DFQATT and CDR2 as SNEGSKA (reference sequence). CDR3 length equals 12 residues. The ends were cut back, 3 bases at V and 6 bases at J, with 11 bases in the middle.